The next 2 T cell receptor beta chains were all read from a single sample in a study of type 1 regulatory T cells. No antigen is known for these receptors. TCRdb used MiXCR to reprocess the reads, holding one entry per CDR3 protein. The repertoire holds 60,000 to 80,000 distinct CDR3 sequences, with nearly 65% as singletons. Sequences were obtained from cultured T cells, either the whole culture or a sorted T cell fraction (not recorded which). Described subset: Tr1-enriched cell product generated in vitro against host alloantigens. The receptors were gathered from a human donor in good health.

This rearrangement joins TRBV9 to TRBJ2-5; D tentatively reads TRBD1 or TRBD2 (5 bases each). The CDR3 runs to 13 residues. Germline V lookup: CDR1 SGDLS, CDR2 YYNGEE. V was cut by 4 bases and J by 5 bases, with 12 bases left in between. CDR3 in DNA: TGTGCCAGCAGCACCGGGGCTCGGGAGACCCAGTACTTC. Translation gives CASSTGARETQYF.

The gene calls are TRBV12-3 or TRBV12-4 and TRBJ1-6; D unclear. The CDR3 is 16 residues long. V lost 5 bases, J lost 0 bases, and 11 bases lay in between. The CDR3 loop is CASSRAASSYNSPLHF. CDR3 nucleotide sequence: TGTGCCAGCAGTCGGGCCGCTAGCTCCTATAATTCACCCCTCCACTTT.